This TCR beta chain was recovered during a study of blood T cell repertoires in COVID-19. Study-wide context: Italy, Spain and the United States were the sources of the convalescent and acute COVID-19 samples. PBMCs, B-cell-depleted T cells, or T cells provided the cDNA or gDNA that made up the material.

CDR1 MGHRA and CDR2 YSYEKL come from the germline V gene. This CDR3 comprises 17 residues. After removal of 1 base from V and 6 bases from J, the junction contained 10 bases not matched to a gene. Original methodology: It was from reference gene primer amplification that nucleated cell counts were estimated. Clones were read by immunoSEQ multiplex PCR, and TCRdb kept only the in-frame ones, dropping some. V, J and clone size were drawn from that table, and D and trimming were deduced from the DNA. The table lists about 200,000 clones, less than 85% of them singletons, with approximately 13% in the top ten.

The rearrangement joins TRBV4-1 to TRBJ2-3, with TRBD2 identical over 10 bases. The material sequenced was peripheral blood. The receptor was derived from a man aged 50-59 years who had recovered from COVID-19. The chain's CDR3 is CASSQGPSGRVSDTQYF. The DNA for the CDR3 is TGCGCCAGCAGCCAAGGGCCTAGCGGGAGAGTTTCGGATACGCAGTATTTT.